This record concerns one T cell receptor (beta chain) sequence. Its antigen is not known. The data are from a study of shared clonotypes between healthy human individuals. Study results and caveats: Measured sharing among donors was expected to vary with sequencing depth. Compared with clonotypes that all four donors shared, non-shared clonotypes had lower generation probabilities.

All donors qualified as healthy HIV-negative adults and had experienced no recent acute infections or vaccinations. CD4+ cells were split into CD45RA+ naive and CD45RA-negative memory subsets. CDR1 is SGHRS and CDR2 is YFSETQ in the germline V gene. V gave up 2 bases and J gave up 7 bases, with 10 bases separating them. The CDR3 consists of 13 residues. Sequenced by immunoSEQ multiplex PCR; TCRdb stores in-frame clones only, minus some. Seen here are millions of clones, about 92% observed once, and the top ten hold 0.13% to 0.15%. The TCR comes from a man younger than 30 in good health. The J gene is TRBJ1-5, the V gene TRBV5-1, with a tentative D call TRBD1 (5 bases). The sample consisted of naive CD4+ T cells sorted from blood. Subset denoted: CD45RA+ positively selected. Here the CDR3 reads CASSFRERQPQHF. CDR3 bases: TGCGCCAGCAGCTTCAGGGAAAGGCAGCCCCAGCATTTT.